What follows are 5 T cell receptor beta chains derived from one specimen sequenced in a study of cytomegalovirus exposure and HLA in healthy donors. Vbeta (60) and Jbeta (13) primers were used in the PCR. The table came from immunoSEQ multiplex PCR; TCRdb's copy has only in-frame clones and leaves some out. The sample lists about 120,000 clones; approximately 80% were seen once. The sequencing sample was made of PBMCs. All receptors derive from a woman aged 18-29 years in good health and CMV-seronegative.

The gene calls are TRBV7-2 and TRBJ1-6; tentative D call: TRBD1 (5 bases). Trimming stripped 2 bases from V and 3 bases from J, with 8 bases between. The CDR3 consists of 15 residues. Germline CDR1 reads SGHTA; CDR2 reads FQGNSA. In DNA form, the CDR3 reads TGTGCCAGCAGCTTAAGACAGAACTATAATTCACCCCTCCACTTT. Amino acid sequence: CASSLRQNYNSPLHF.

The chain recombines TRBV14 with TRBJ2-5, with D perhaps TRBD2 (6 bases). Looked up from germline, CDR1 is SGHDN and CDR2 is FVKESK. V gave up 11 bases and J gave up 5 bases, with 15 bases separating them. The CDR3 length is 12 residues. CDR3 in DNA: TGTGCCGGCAACGTGGGGGGTGAGACCCAGTACTTC. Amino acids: CAGNVGGETQYF.

The CDR3 sequence: CASSEFGGGTYEQYF. The CDR3 DNA reads as TGTGCCAGCAGTGAATTCGGGGGGGGGACCTACGAGCAGTACTTC. This sequence joins TRBV6-4 and TRBJ2-7, with 8 bases fitting TRBD2. Looked up from germline, CDR1 is MRHNA and CDR2 is SNTAGT. The CDR3 runs to 15 residues. V shed 3 bases, J shed 2 bases, and the junction held 6 bases outside the gene matches.

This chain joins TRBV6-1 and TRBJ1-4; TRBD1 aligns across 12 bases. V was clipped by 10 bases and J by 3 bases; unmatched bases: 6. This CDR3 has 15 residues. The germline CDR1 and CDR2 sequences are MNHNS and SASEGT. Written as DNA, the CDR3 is TGTGCCATCGGGGACAGGGGGCTCTCTAATGAAAAACTGTTTTTT. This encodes CAIGDRGLSNEKLFF.

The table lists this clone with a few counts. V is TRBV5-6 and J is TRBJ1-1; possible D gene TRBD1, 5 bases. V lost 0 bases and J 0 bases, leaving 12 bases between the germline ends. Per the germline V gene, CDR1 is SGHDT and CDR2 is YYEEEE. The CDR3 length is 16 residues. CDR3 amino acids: CASSLETDPMNTEAFF. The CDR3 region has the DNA TGTGCCAGCAGCTTGGAGACAGATCCCATGAACACTGAAGCTTTCTTT.